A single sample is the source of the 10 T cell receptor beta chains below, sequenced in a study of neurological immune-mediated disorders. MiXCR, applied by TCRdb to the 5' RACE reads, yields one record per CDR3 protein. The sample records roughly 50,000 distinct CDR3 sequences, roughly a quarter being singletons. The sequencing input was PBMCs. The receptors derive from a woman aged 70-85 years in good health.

CDR3 in amino acids: CASSRALTGQGNTIYF. CDR3 DNA: TGTGCCAGCAGTCGTGCACTGACGGGACAGGGAAACACCATATATTTT. The chain links TRBV6-5 to TRBJ1-3, with TRBD1 matching 7 bases. V lost 5 bases, J lost 4 bases, and 11 bases stayed unmatched. Per the germline V gene, CDR1 is MNHEY and CDR2 is SVGAGI. The CDR3 loop spans 16 amino acids.

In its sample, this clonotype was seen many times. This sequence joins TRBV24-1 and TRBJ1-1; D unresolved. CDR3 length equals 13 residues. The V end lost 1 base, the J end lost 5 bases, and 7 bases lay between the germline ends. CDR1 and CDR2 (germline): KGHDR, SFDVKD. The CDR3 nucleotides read TGTGCCACCAGTGATTTTGGGGAAACTGAAGCTTTCTTT. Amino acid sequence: CATSDFGETEAFF.

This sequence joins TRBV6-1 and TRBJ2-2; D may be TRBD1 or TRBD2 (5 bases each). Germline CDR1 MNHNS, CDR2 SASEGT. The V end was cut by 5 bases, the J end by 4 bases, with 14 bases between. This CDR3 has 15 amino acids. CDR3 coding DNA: TGTGCCAGCAGTACGGGGCGAGGGATCACCGGGGAGCTGTTTTTT. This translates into CASSTGRGITGELFF.

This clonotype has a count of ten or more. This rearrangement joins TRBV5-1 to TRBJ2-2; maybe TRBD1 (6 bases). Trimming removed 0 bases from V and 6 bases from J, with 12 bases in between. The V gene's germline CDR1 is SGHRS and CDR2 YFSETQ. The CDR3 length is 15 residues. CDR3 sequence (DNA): TGCGCCAGCAGCTTGGACAGGGCCACGGCCGGGGAGCTGTTTTTT. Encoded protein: CASSLDRATAGELFF.

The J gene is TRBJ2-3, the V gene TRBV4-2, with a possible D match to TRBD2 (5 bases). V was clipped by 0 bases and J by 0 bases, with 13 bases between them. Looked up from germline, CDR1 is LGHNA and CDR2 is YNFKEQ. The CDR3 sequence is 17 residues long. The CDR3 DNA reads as TGTGCCAGCAGCCAAGACTACGGGCCGGGGAGCACAGATACGCAGTATTTT. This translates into CASSQDYGPGSTDTQYF.

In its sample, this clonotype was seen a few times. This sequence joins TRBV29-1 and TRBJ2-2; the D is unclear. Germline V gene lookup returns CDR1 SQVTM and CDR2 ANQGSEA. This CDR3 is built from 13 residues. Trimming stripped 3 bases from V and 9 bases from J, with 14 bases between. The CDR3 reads CSVDPNRRRELFF. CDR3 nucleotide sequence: TGCAGCGTTGACCCGAACCGCCGAAGGGAGCTGTTTTTT.

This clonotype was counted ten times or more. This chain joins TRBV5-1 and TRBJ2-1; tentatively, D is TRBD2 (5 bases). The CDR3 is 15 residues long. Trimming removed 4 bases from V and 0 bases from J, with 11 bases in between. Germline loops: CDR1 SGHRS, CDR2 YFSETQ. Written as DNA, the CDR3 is TGCGCCAGCAGCATTAAGGGAGTCTCCTACAATGAGCAGTTCTTC. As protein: CASSIKGVSYNEQFF.

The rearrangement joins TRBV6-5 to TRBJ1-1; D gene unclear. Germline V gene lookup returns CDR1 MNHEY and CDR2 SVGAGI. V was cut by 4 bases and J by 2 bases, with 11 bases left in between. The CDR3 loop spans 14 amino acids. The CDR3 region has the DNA TGTGCCAGCAGTTCCGGCTGGAGAAACACTGAAGCTTTCTTT. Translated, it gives CASSSGWRNTEAFF.

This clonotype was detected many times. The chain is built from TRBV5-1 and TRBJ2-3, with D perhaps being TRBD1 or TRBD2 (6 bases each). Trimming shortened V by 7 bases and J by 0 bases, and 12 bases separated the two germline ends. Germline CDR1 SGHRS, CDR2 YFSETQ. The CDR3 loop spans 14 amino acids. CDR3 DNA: TGCGCCAGCGGGCAGGGGAGGAGCACAGATACGCAGTATTTT. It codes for CASGQGRSTDTQYF.

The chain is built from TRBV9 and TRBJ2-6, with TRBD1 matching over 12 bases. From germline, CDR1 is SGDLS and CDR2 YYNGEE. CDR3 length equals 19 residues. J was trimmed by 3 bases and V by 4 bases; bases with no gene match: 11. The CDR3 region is CASSTIPGTGGVGANVLTF. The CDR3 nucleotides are TGTGCCAGCAGCACCATTCCCGGGACAGGGGGCGTTGGGGCCAACGTCCTGACTTTC. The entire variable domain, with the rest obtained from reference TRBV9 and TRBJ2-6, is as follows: DSGVTQTPKHLITATGQRVTLRCSPRSGDLSVYWYQQSLDQGLQFLIQYYNGEERAKGNILERFSAQQFPDLHSELNLSSLELGDSALYFCASSTIPGTGGVGANVLTFGAGSRLTVL.